The 12 T cell receptor beta chains below were found in one sample sequenced in a study of T cells in Graves' hyperthyroidism and ophthalmopathy. Amplified regions were TCR beta CDR3 sequences from RNA transcripts. The HTBI primer set was used in a first-round RT-PCR of the TCR CDR3. TCRdb called the multiplex PCR reads again in MiXCR, with one record for every CDR3 protein. The repertoire includes some 490,000 distinct CDR3 sequences, 20% to 25% of them detected once, and less than 65% sits in the top ten. The sequenced sample was blood. The origin of the receptors is a woman between 65 and 79 years old with Graves' ophthalmopathy.

This clonotype has only a few counts. The genes are TRBV3-1 and TRBJ1-4; unclear D gene. Germline CDR1 LGHDT, CDR2 YNNKEL (reference sequence). V was pared by 4 bases and J by 4 bases, with 13 bases between. The CDR3 contains 15 residues. CDR3 loop: CASSPSLRNNEKLFF. CDR3 sequence (DNA): TGTGCCAGCAGCCCCAGCCTGAGGAATAATGAAAAACTGTTTTTT.

This clonotype was recorded a few times. The chain employs TRBV12-3 or TRBV12-4 and TRBJ1-1, with 7 bases aligning to TRBD1. The CDR3 extends over 14 amino acids. V trimming: 5 bases; J trimming: 5 bases; junction bases outside the gene matches: 8. Here the CDR3 reads CASSPDRFRTEAFF. DNA of the CDR3: TGTGCCAGCAGTCCGGACAGGTTTCGGACTGAAGCTTTCTTT.

In this sample, this clonotype turned up many times. The chain links TRBV2 to TRBJ2-5; 11 bases map to TRBD1. The CDR3 runs 15 residues. V dropped 7 bases and J dropped 5; count of bases not matched to a gene: 9. Per germline, CDR1 SNHLY and CDR2 FYNNEI. The CDR3 nucleotides are TGTGCCAGCATCTGGACAGGGGGCCCGAAGGAGACCCAGTACTTC. Its protein is CASIWTGGPKETQYF.

This clonotype was seen at least ten times. This rearrangement joins TRBV7-6 to TRBJ2-3, with D unclear. CDR3 size: 13 residues. V was trimmed by 5 bases and J by 3 bases, leaving 9 bases between them. CDR1 SGHVS and CDR2 FNYEAQ come from the germline V gene. The CDR3 loop is CASSRWGTDTQYF. CDR3 DNA sequence: TGTGCCAGCAGCCGCTGGGGAACAGATACGCAGTATTTT.

Only a few counts were recorded for this clonotype. The chain has TRBV19 and TRBJ1-1, with D perhaps matching TRBD1 (6 bases). The CDR3 covers 14 residues. V lost 7 bases to trimming and J lost 0 bases, with 12 bases between them. Germline CDR1 is LNHDA and CDR2 is SQIVND (reference sequence). This CDR3 reads CASNRAVMNTEAFF. CDR3 DNA sequence: TGTGCCAGTAACAGGGCTGTTATGAACACTGAAGCTTTCTTT.

This chain links TRBV28 with TRBJ2-1; TRBD1 is a possible D gene (8 bases). The germline V gene encodes CDR1 MDHEN and CDR2 SYDVKM. The CDR3 loop spans 15 amino acids. The V and J ends lost 4 bases and 8 bases respectively, with 18 bases between them. The CDR3 region has the DNA TGTGCCAGCAGTTCCCCGCGACAGGGGAGGGATGAGCAGTTCTTC. Its translation is CASSSPRQGRDEQFF. The variable domain in full, with the rest retrieved from reference TRBV28 and TRBJ2-1, is DVKVTQSSRYLVKRTGEKVFLECVQDMDHENMFWYRQDPGLGLRLIYFSYDVKMKEKGDIPEGYSVSREKKERFSLILESASTNQTSMYLCASSSPRQGRDEQFFGPGTRLTVL.

This clonotype has only a few counts. The V call is TRBV7-2, the J call TRBJ2-1; unclear D gene. V was pared by 6 bases and J by 0 bases, with 6 bases between. This CDR3 is 13 amino acids long. Germline CDR1 SGHTA, CDR2 FQGNSA. The DNA for the CDR3 is TGTGCCAGCAGGACTGCCTCCTACAATGAGCAGTTCTTC. Protein: CASRTASYNEQFF.

This clonotype was detected only a few times. The V and J genes are TRBV6-2 or TRBV6-3 and TRBJ2-7; 8 bases are shared with TRBD1. There are 17 residues in the CDR3. Losses at the gene ends were 4 bases for V and 0 bases for J; bases not matched to a gene: 11. In germline, CDR1 is MNHEY, CDR2 SVGEGT. CDR3 in amino acids: CASSLHLRTGHSYEQYF. CDR3 DNA sequence: TGTGCCAGCAGTTTACACCTCCGGACAGGGCACTCCTACGAGCAGTACTTC.

The genes are TRBV6-1 and TRBJ1-1, with TRBD1 identical over 8 bases. The germline V gene encodes CDR1 MNHNS and CDR2 SASEGT. The J segment lost 4 bases and the V segment lost 5 bases, leaving 6 bases of the junction unmatched. The CDR3 length is 14 residues. For the CDR3, the DNA is TGTGCCAGCAGTATCAGGGGGCAGGGCACTGAAGCTTTCTTT. Translation: CASSIRGQGTEAFF.

This clonotype was recorded a few times. This chain uses TRBV7-2 with TRBJ2-7; 8 bases are shared with TRBD1. V was clipped by 5 bases and J by 3 bases; unmatched bases: 3. The CDR3 loop spans 13 amino acids. Germline CDR1 reads SGHTA; CDR2 reads FQGNSA. The CDR3 DNA reads as TGTGCCAGCAGCACCGGGACAGGCTACGAGCAGTACTTC. This sequence encodes CASSTGTGYEQYF.

The rearrangement links TRBV7-3 to TRBJ2-2; weak D call: TRBD2 (6 bases). This CDR3 comprises 16 residues. CDR1 is SGHTA and CDR2 is FQGTGA in the germline V gene. Trimming stripped 5 bases from V and 2 bases from J, with 15 bases between. This CDR3 is CASSPLGTPNTGELFF. CDR3 coding DNA: TGTGCCAGCAGCCCACTCGGGACTCCTAACACCGGGGAGCTGTTTTTT. Looking up the rest from reference TRBV7-3 and TRBJ2-2 gives the full variable domain: GAGVSQTPSNKVTEKGKYVELRCDPISGHTALYWYRQSLGQGPEFLIYFQGTGAADDSGLPNDRFFAVRPEGSVSTLKIQRTERGDSAVYLCASSPLGTPNTGELFFGEGSRLTVL.

A few counts support this clonotype. The chain employs TRBV6-5 and TRBJ2-2; TRBD1 matches at 10 bases. The junction had 6 bases not matched to a gene; V was cut back by 4 bases and J by 7 bases. Germline V CDR1 and CDR2: MNHEY, SVGAGI. The CDR3 spans 15 residues. This chain's CDR3 is CASSSGTGAIGELFF. The CDR3 DNA reads TGTGCCAGCAGTTCCGGGACAGGGGCTATCGGGGAGCTGTTTTTT.